This is a list of T cell receptor beta chains from one sample in a study of Ad26.COV2.S vaccination and SARS-CoV-2 variants. Produced via immunoSEQ multiplex PCR; TCRdb's table is partial and in-frame only. The sample has fewer than 400,000 clones; around 85% are singletons. This sample comprised peripheral blood, obtained in a trial of Ad26.COV2.S vaccine versus placebo. The receptors originated from a person between 18 and 65 years old who received the Ad26.COV2.S COVID-19 vaccine or a placebo. The CDR3 runs from the conserved cysteine through the conserved F or W. A D gene is named only where the DNA matches it firmly. The size field is filled for only some rows; it gives once, few, many or a size class.

D gene	V gene	clone size	J gene	CDR3 DNA	CDR3 protein
TRBD2	TRBV10-3	once	TRBJ2-3	TGTGCCATCAACAGCAAAGGGACTAGCGGCCCGGGGGTGACGCAGTATTTT	CAINSKGTSGPGVTQYF
NA	TRBV27	NA	TRBJ2-3	TGTGCCAGCAGGTCGGGGGGCCACACAGATACGCAGTATTTT	CASRSGGHTDTQYF
TRBD2	TRBV25-1	NA	TRBJ2-1	TGTGCCGCAAGCGGGAGCTCCTACAATGAGCAGTTCTTC	CAASGSSYNEQFF
NA	TRBV4-1	NA	TRBJ2-1	TGCGCCAGCAGCCAAGAAATAGGGCCACCCTACAATGAGCAGTTCTTC	CASSQEIGPPYNEQFF
NA	TRBV6-5	NA	TRBJ2-2	TGTGCCAGCAATAGGGGGGCAGGCACCGGGGAGCTGTTTTTT	CASNRGAGTGELFF
NA	TRBV7-9	NA	TRBJ2-5	TGTGCCAGCAGCCCCGGGGCGGAGAAAGAGACCCAGTACTTC	CASSPGAEKETQYF
TRBD2	TRBV5-5	NA	TRBJ2-1	TGTGCCAGCAGCTTTTTTGGACTAGCGGGAAACAATGAGCAGTTCTTC	CASSFFGLAGNNEQFF
NA	TRBV6-1	NA	TRBJ1-4	TGTGCCAGCAGTTATGCAGGTGAAAAACTGTTTTTT	CASSYAGEKLFF
NA	TRBV5-6	once	TRBJ1-3	TGTGCCAGCAGCTCGGAGGGGACTGGAAACACCATATATTTT	CASSSEGTGNTIYF
NA	TRBV7-9	once	TRBJ1-5	TGTGCCAGCAGCTTAGGATCAATTAAGCCCCAGCATTTT	CASSLGSIKPQHF
TRBD1	TRBV7-9	NA	TRBJ2-1	TGTGCCAGCAGCTACCAGACAGGGTCGGCGCGCCATGAGCAGTTCTTC	CASSYQTGSARHEQFF
NA	TRBV3-1/TRBV3-2	NA	TRBJ2-7	TGTGCCAGCAGCCAGACTTGGGGCTCCCACGAGCAGTACTTC	CASSQTWGSHEQYF
NA	TRBV7-3	NA	TRBJ2-3	TGTGCCAGCAGCCCCACCACAGATACGCAGTATTTT	CASSPTTDTQYF
NA	TRBV6-5	NA	TRBJ1-1	TGTGCCGGCCGGACAGAGTTGAACACTGAAGCTTTCTTT	CAGRTELNTEAFF
TRBD1	TRBV19	NA	TRBJ1-1	TGTGCCAGTAGTTCAAACAGGGGGAACACTGAAGCTTTCTTT	CASSSNRGNTEAFF
TRBD2	TRBV6-4	NA	TRBJ2-3	TGTGCCAGCAGTCTTAGCGGGGATGGTACAGATACGCAGTATTTT	CASSLSGDGTDTQYF
TRBD2	TRBV3-1/TRBV3-2	NA	TRBJ2-1	TGTGCCAGCAGCCTACTAGCGGGGGGGCCGAATGAGCAGTTCTTC	CASSLLAGGPNEQFF
NA	TRBV24-1	NA	TRBJ1-5	TGTGCCACCAGTGATTCTTGGGTCGATCAGCCCCAGCATTTT	CATSDSWVDQPQHF
NA	TRBV2	NA	TRBJ1-5	TGTGCCAGCAGTGATTCGGGACAATATAATCAGCCCCAGCATTTT	CASSDSGQYNQPQHF
TRBD1	TRBV10-3	NA	TRBJ1-4	TGTGCCATCAGTGGACAGGGGGCTAATGAAAAACTGTTTTTT	CAISGQGANEKLFF
NA	TRBV11-2	NA	TRBJ1-1	TGTGCCAGCAGCTTAGTAACCGTGGGTACTGAAGCTTTCTTT	CASSLVTVGTEAFF
NA	TRBV4-1	NA	TRBJ1-2	TGCGCCAGCAGCCAAGATTCAGCAGGGTTTACTAACTATGGCTACACCTTC	CASSQDSAGFTNYGYTF
NA	TRBV4-1	NA	TRBJ2-3	TGCGCCAGCAGCCTCTCTCCAGATACGCAGTATTTT	CASSLSPDTQYF
NA	TRBV9	NA	TRBJ2-5	TGTGCCAGCAGCGTAGGAGCGGTGGGGGTAAGGGAGACCCAGTACTTC	CASSVGAVGVRETQYF
NA	TRBV10-2	NA	TRBJ1-5	TGCGCCAGCAGTGAGTCAGGTTCGATTCAGCCCCAGCATTTT	CASSESGSIQPQHF
NA	TRBV27	NA	TRBJ2-7	TGTGCCAGCAGTTTATCGTGGACGGTCTCCTACGAGCAGTACTTC	CASSLSWTVSYEQYF
TRBD1	TRBV6-1	NA	TRBJ1-2	TGTGCCAGCAGTGAAGCAAAAGGGGGCGCGGACTATGGCTACACCTTC	CASSEAKGGADYGYTF
TRBD2	TRBV7-2	once	TRBJ2-5	TGTGCCAGCAGCCTAACTAGCGGGGGCAGGACCCAGTACTTC	CASSLTSGGRTQYF
NA	TRBV4-1	NA	TRBJ2-5	TGCGCCAGCAGTAGGGGGAACCAAGAGACCCAGTACTTC	CASSRGNQETQYF
NA	TRBV2	NA	TRBJ2-7	TGTGCCAGCAGTGAAGATCTCGTGGGAGAGCAGTACTTC	CASSEDLVGEQYF
TRBD2	TRBV10-3	NA	TRBJ2-3	TGTGCCATCAGTGAGTCTGGAAGCGGGGGGTATACGCAGTATTTT	CAISESGSGGYTQYF
NA	TRBV28	NA	TRBJ1-5	TGTGCCAGCAGCATACCGGGTCTTAGCAATCAGCCCCAGCATTTT	CASSIPGLSNQPQHF
NA	TRBV7-2	NA	TRBJ1-3	TGTGCCAGCAGCTTCTTGGGCTCTGGAAACACCATATATTTT	CASSFLGSGNTIYF
NA	TRBV20-1	NA	TRBJ1-5	TGCAGTGCTAGTGGCCCGGGGGCTAGCAATCAGCCCCAGCATTTT	CSASGPGASNQPQHF
NA	TRBV27	NA	TRBJ1-6	TGTGCCAGCAGTTCTATCCCCCTACAGGGTACCTATAATTCACCCCTCCACTTT	CASSSIPLQGTYNSPLHF
NA	TRBV11-2	NA	TRBJ2-1	TGTGCCAGCAGCCCTCTATGGGGAAATGCGCAGTTCTTC	CASSPLWGNAQFF
NA	TRBV27	few	TRBJ1-1	TGTGCCAGCAAGGGGATAGGCGAAGCTTTCTTT	CASKGIGEAFF
TRBD1	TRBV28	NA	TRBJ1-5	TGTGCCAGCAGTACAGGGGGGCCCAATCAGCCCCAGCATTTT	CASSTGGPNQPQHF
NA	TRBV6-5	NA	TRBJ2-1	TGTGCCAGCAGTTACTTCGGGGAGCAGTTCTTC	CASSYFGEQFF
NA	TRBV5-8	many	TRBJ1-4	TGTGCCAGCAGCTTGGAAGGTCTCCCCGGGGATGAAAAACTGTTTTTT	CASSLEGLPGDEKLFF
TRBD2	TRBV19	NA	TRBJ2-2	TGTGCCAGTAGTCCTTCTGGCGGGGGATCCACCGGGGAGCTGTTTTTT	CASSPSGGGSTGELFF
NA	TRBV7-8	NA	TRBJ2-3	TGTGCCAGCAGCGACGACAGGTTGTTCACAGATACGCAGTATTTT	CASSDDRLFTDTQYF
NA	TRBV5-4	NA	TRBJ2-3	TGTGCCAGCAGCTCGAACTCGGAAGGGGATACGCAGTATTTT	CASSSNSEGDTQYF
TRBD1	TRBV25-1	NA	TRBJ1-1	TGTGCCAGCAAAGGACAGGCGAACACTGAAGCTTTCTTT	CASKGQANTEAFF
TRBD2	TRBV9	NA	TRBJ2-2	TGTGCCAGCAGTTCATTGCGGGGGGCGGTTCTGGCCACCGGGGAGCTGTTTTTT	CASSSLRGAVLATGELFF
TRBD1	TRBV7-2	NA	TRBJ2-7	TGTGCCAGCAGCTTAGACTGGACAGGGGAGCAGTACTTC	CASSLDWTGEQYF
NA	TRBV24-1	NA	TRBJ2-7	TGTGCCACCAGTGATCCGAGGGCGGTGGGCGAGCAGTACTTC	CATSDPRAVGEQYF
TRBD1	TRBV28	NA	TRBJ1-4	TGTGCCAGCACGAGCCCCCGGGACAGGGCGAGGGAAAAACTGTTTTTT	CASTSPRDRAREKLFF
NA	TRBV11-3	NA	TRBJ2-5	TGTGCCAGCAGCTTAGGGACAAGCCAAGAGACCCAGTACTTC	CASSLGTSQETQYF
NA	TRBV6-5	NA	TRBJ2-3	TGTGCCAGCACCTACAAGCTCACGCAGTATTTT	CASTYKLTQYF